This is a list of T cell receptor beta chains from one sample in a study of blood T cells in healthy people across ages. TCRdb processed the 5' RACE reads anew with MiXCR; each CDR3 protein has one entry. The table has about 1.4 million distinct CDR3 sequences, 55% to 75% seen once. The material sequenced was blood. The receptors originated from a young man in good health. Each CDR3 is given with its conserved first and last residue. Each record gives: V gene, J gene, CDR3 protein.

v_call: TRBV24-1
j_call: TRBJ2-5
cdr3_aa: CATIKGLAVLETQYF

v_call: TRBV7-9
j_call: TRBJ2-1
cdr3_aa: CASSPPWGLEQFF

v_call: TRBV5-1
j_call: TRBJ1-1
cdr3_aa: CASSNNRDPEAFF

v_call: TRBV27
j_call: TRBJ2-7
cdr3_aa: CASSADRGSPYEQYF

v_call: TRBV10-3
j_call: TRBJ2-7
cdr3_aa: CAIRGASRDNEQYF

v_call: TRBV25-1
j_call: TRBJ2-7
cdr3_aa: CASSDGTGFSYGQYF

v_call: TRBV5-1
j_call: TRBJ1-4
cdr3_aa: CASSRDRKGEKLFF

v_call: TRBV20-1
j_call: NA
cdr3_aa: CSARERGLVYEQYF

v_call: TRBV25-1
j_call: NA
cdr3_aa: CASSEVRSSHEQYF

v_call: TRBV3-1
j_call: TRBJ2-7
cdr3_aa: CASSPSGHSYEQYF

v_call: TRBV6-4
j_call: TRBJ2-3
cdr3_aa: CASSELAGDPDTQYF

v_call: TRBV3-1
j_call: TRBJ2-2
cdr3_aa: CASSRGQYTGELFF

v_call: TRBV27
j_call: TRBJ2-1
cdr3_aa: CASKKREVANEQFF

v_call: TRBV29-1
j_call: TRBJ2-1
cdr3_aa: CSVDWQYNEQFF

v_call: TRBV9
j_call: TRBJ1-2
cdr3_aa: CASSEHRGPSYGYTF

v_call: TRBV25-1
j_call: TRBJ1-2
cdr3_aa: CASSELTGSWGYTF

v_call: TRBV28
j_call: TRBJ2-3
cdr3_aa: CASARDRSTDTQYF

v_call: TRBV14
j_call: TRBJ1-1
cdr3_aa: CASSQDPKWGLMNTEAFF

v_call: TRBV29-1
j_call: TRBJ2-1
cdr3_aa: CSVLAPYNEQFF

v_call: TRBV7-8
j_call: TRBJ2-1
cdr3_aa: CASTGTGGGEQFF

v_call: TRBV20-1
j_call: TRBJ2-1
cdr3_aa: CSAADPRSGNEQFF

v_call: TRBV6-2/TRBV6-3
j_call: TRBJ2-1
cdr3_aa: CASSSQQELGWDEQFF

v_call: TRBV7-9
j_call: TRBJ2-1
cdr3_aa: CASSSTSGRYYNEQFF

v_call: TRBV7-2
j_call: TRBJ2-1
cdr3_aa: CASSLDGTNNEQFF

v_call: TRBV5-1
j_call: TRBJ2-1
cdr3_aa: CASSLSETGALREQFF

v_call: TRBV7-7
j_call: TRBJ2-5
cdr3_aa: CASGDMTSAFETQYF

v_call: TRBV20-1
j_call: TRBJ2-7
cdr3_aa: CSAIPHPGQFYEQYF

v_call: TRBV3-1
j_call: NA
cdr3_aa: CASSPLQGNNYEQYF

v_call: TRBV6-5
j_call: TRBJ2-5
cdr3_aa: CASSYSRGDETQYF

v_call: TRBV5-1
j_call: TRBJ1-6
cdr3_aa: CASSLPGSGDSPLHF

v_call: TRBV12-3/TRBV12-4
j_call: TRBJ2-5
cdr3_aa: CAGSPGTGEHEKYF

v_call: TRBV20-1
j_call: NA
cdr3_aa: CSALAGTLLVETQYF

v_call: TRBV5-1
j_call: TRBJ2-7
cdr3_aa: CASSLVPAGNYEQYF

v_call: TRBV7-2
j_call: TRBJ1-6
cdr3_aa: CASSQGGALYNSPLHF

v_call: TRBV18
j_call: NA
cdr3_aa: CASSPTRIYEQYF

v_call: TRBV6-6
j_call: TRBJ1-6
cdr3_aa: CASSYSKEVNSPLHF

v_call: TRBV3-1
j_call: TRBJ2-7
cdr3_aa: CASSPDWVSYEQYF

v_call: TRBV28
j_call: TRBJ2-7
cdr3_aa: CASRYLTGQRRHEQYF

v_call: TRBV12-3/TRBV12-4
j_call: TRBJ1-3
cdr3_aa: CASTGTGNTIYF

v_call: TRBV6-5
j_call: NA
cdr3_aa: CASSQLSAGRHEQYF